The rows below give T cell receptor beta chains drawn from one sample of a study of blood T cell repertoires in COVID-19. Only in-frame clones appear in the TCRdb table, and some are missing; sequencing was by immunoSEQ multiplex PCR. Among around 250,000 clones listed, approximately 84% were seen once. The source material was peripheral blood. These receptor sequences come from a human donor in a cohort sampled during active COVID-19. Each CDR3 is given without its conserved first and last residue. Each record gives: J gene, clone size, V gene, CDR3 protein. Size values are once, few and many counts, or a class for expanded clones, and some rows have none.

TRBJ2-2	NA	TRBV5-1	ASSLVERNTGELF
TRBJ1-4	once	TRBV4-2	ASSQDTRQGDEKLF
TRBJ1-3	NA	TRBV3-1/TRBV3-2	ASSRGLRQGSGNTIY
TRBJ1-4	NA	TRBV4-1	ASSHSIQGSNEKLF
TRBJ2-3	NA	TRBV2	ASSRNREFVNTQY
TRBJ2-1	NA	TRBV15	ATSRNKGEQF
TRBJ2-7	NA	TRBV2	ASSGTGVYEQY
TRBJ2-5	NA	TRBV11-2	ASSLRGGLAGQETQY
TRBJ2-7	NA	TRBV6-2/TRBV6-3	ASSYSLAEAYEQY
TRBJ2-5	NA	TRBV27	ASSSKDYPLTQY
TRBJ1-2	NA	TRBV2	ASSETAYGYT
TRBJ2-5	NA	TRBV13	ASSSTNRRETQY
TRBJ1-5	NA	TRBV28	ASSLWRQGYQPQH
TRBJ2-3	NA	TRBV5-1	ASSFRGTGSDTQY
TRBJ1-2	NA	TRBV5-6	ASSLQRYGYT
TRBJ2-1	NA	TRBV19	ASSKGLPTSSYNEQF
TRBJ1-5	NA	TRBV2	ASSRDKWSNQPQH
TRBJ2-6	NA	TRBV2	ASNTGQSRSGANVLT
TRBJ2-3	NA	TRBV5-1	ASSRLAGGTDTQY
TRBJ1-3	NA	TRBV10-3	AIGRSGNTIY
TRBJ1-4	NA	TRBV27	ASSLFSGVEKLF
TRBJ2-7	NA	TRBV5-1	ASSSKTSGGWYEQY
TRBJ2-7	NA	TRBV18	ASSPGTGGYEQY
TRBJ2-5	NA	TRBV7-2	ASRVGLLAGGETQY
TRBJ2-1	NA	TRBV5-1	ASSLAVLAGGPWDDNEQF
TRBJ2-7	NA	TRBV7-2	ASSLGPSGNYEQY
TRBJ2-5	NA	TRBV6-2/TRBV6-3	ASSYRAGGQETQY
TRBJ2-6	few	TRBV6-6	ASRATGGSGANVLT
TRBJ1-5	NA	TRBV21-1	ASSKPPGHRTSNQPQH
TRBJ1-2	NA	TRBV6-5	ASSYSYRNYGYT
TRBJ2-5	NA	TRBV5-4	ASSQRPAGGETQY
TRBJ2-1	few	TRBV19	ASSSQGPGGVNEQF
TRBJ2-2	NA	TRBV5-4	ASSLGGTGFTGELF
TRBJ1-5	NA	TRBV2	ASSEEAGVPRPQH
TRBJ2-3	once	TRBV24-1	ATSDPTSADTQY
TRBJ1-2	once	TRBV29-1	SVQTNYGYT
TRBJ2-2	NA	TRBV29-1	SVWAGGELF
TRBJ1-5	NA	TRBV19	ASSTQGAEPQH
TRBJ2-1	NA	TRBV11-2	ASSSGLAGELYNEQF
TRBJ1-1	NA	TRBV27	ASSPSTGANTEAF
TRBJ2-1	NA	TRBV10-3	AISVTGDEQF
TRBJ1-1	NA	TRBV2	ASKTSDRERTGAF
TRBJ1-3	once	TRBV13	ASSGAGLSSGNTIY